This T cell receptor beta chain is drawn from a study of T cells in Graves' hyperthyroidism and ophthalmopathy. This clonotype showed up just a few times. This CDR3 is built from 14 residues. Germline-derived CDR1 and CDR2 are SQVTM and ANQGSEA. J gave up 4 bases and V 6 bases, and 5 bases lay outside the gene matches. TCR beta CDR3 sequences were amplified from RNA transcripts. TCR CDR3 regions were first amplified by RT-PCR with HTBI primers. Via MiXCR, TCRdb re-called the multiplex PCR reads, giving one row per CDR3 protein. Among 300,000 to 450,000 distinct CDR3 sequences listed, just under 15% were seen once.

Material: blood. The clonotype was recovered from a woman aged 30 to 39 with Graves' hyperthyroidism. This chain connects TRBV29-1 to TRBJ2-1, with 11 bases matching TRBD2. In DNA form, the CDR3 reads TGCAGCGTCCAACTAGCGGGAGCTTACAATGAGCAGTTCTTC. Translation: CSVQLAGAYNEQFF.